Described below is a single TCR beta chain sequence and its context. The record originates from a study of long-term antiretroviral therapy in people with HIV. The V gene's germline CDR1 is SNHLY and CDR2 FYNNEI. The V end was cut by 6 bases, the J end by 4 bases, with 9 bases between. CDR3 length: 12 residues. Version v3.0 of the immunoSEQ assay ran at survey level. Using immunoSEQ multiplex PCR, the repertoire was profiled, and TCRdb retains in-frame clones only, with some absent. The profile covers 16,000 or so clones, with just over 75% appearing a single time and 20% to 25% taken by the ten largest.

This TCR was recovered from a man aged 35 to 55 with HIV. The gene calls are TRBV2 and TRBJ1-1; D is uncertain. This sample comprised unsorted PBMCs, obtained 2.1 years after starting antiretroviral therapy. The CDR3: CASSFIATEAFF. CDR3 nucleotides: TGTGCCAGCAGCTTTATAGCCACTGAAGCTTTCTTT.